Listed below are T cell receptor beta chains from one sample, sequenced in a study of T cell responses to AZD1222 COVID-19 vaccine. The data were produced by immunoSEQ multiplex PCR, yet TCRdb's version contains in-frame clones alone and is incomplete. Of 90,000 to 120,000 clones detected, approximately 90% appear once; the ten largest clones hold 3.5% to 4.5%. The material sequenced was peripheral blood, taken on day 0 of AZD1222 vaccination. These receptors were obtained from an adult in good health. CDR3s include the opening cysteine and the closing phenylalanine or tryptophan. Each record gives: J gene, V gene, D gene, clone size, CDR3 DNA, CDR3 protein. The D gene is left open where the match is weak. The size of a clone is reported for some rows only, either as once, few or many, or as a class for expanded clones.

TRBJ1-2,TRBV6-6,TRBD1,.,TGTGCCAGCAGTTACTCGGGACAGGGCTATGGCTACACCTTC,CASSYSGQGYGYTF
TRBJ1-1,TRBV30,.,few,TGTGCCTGGCCGTACATGTTGAACACTGAAGCTTTCTTT,CAWPYMLNTEAFF
TRBJ1-5,TRBV7-2,.,.,TGTGCCAGCAGCTTAGCGGCAGTTCTTAATCAGCCCCAGCATTTT,CASSLAAVLNQPQHF
TRBJ2-7,TRBV2,TRBD2,.,TGTGCCAGCAACAAGCGGGAGGCCCTTTCCCCCTACGAGCAGTACTTC,CASNKREALSPYEQYF
TRBJ2-2,TRBV14,.,few,TGTGCCAGCAGCCAAGATTTGGGCAATACCGGGGAGCTGTTTTTT,CASSQDLGNTGELFF
TRBJ1-2,TRBV7-8,.,.,TGTGCCAGCACCAAGGGGGAGGGGGGAGGCTACACCTTC,CASTKGEGGGYTF
TRBJ2-3,TRBV7-3,TRBD2,.,TGTGCCAGCAGCTTAAGAGGGAGCGGGAGGGCCCACTTAGAAACAGATACGCAGTATTTT,CASSLRGSGRAHLETDTQYF
TRBJ2-1,TRBV27,TRBD2,.,TGTGCCACCAGTAGGGGACTAGCGGGAGTTAGTAATGAGCAGTTCTTC,CATSRGLAGVSNEQFF
TRBJ2-5,TRBV20-1,TRBD2,once,TGCAGTGCTAGTCCTCTAGCGGCCCTGAAAGAGACCCAGTACTTC,CSASPLAALKETQYF
TRBJ1-2,TRBV25-1,.,.,TGTGCCAGCAGTGAGGCGTTTTTCGGCTACACCTTC,CASSEAFFGYTF
TRBJ1-5,TRBV19,.,.,TGTGCCAGTAGTAGAAACAGGGAGAAGCCCCAGCATTTT,CASSRNREKPQHF
TRBJ1-6,TRBV10-3,.,once,TGTGCCATCACCCAAGGGGGGACTACCAATTCACCCCTCCACTTT,CAITQGGTTNSPLHF
TRBJ1-2,TRBV27,TRBD1,.,TGTGCCAGCAGTTTATCGGCCGGGACAGTCTATGGCTACACCTTC,CASSLSAGTVYGYTF
TRBJ2-3,TRBV19,.,.,TGTGCCAGTACAGGTCGGGGTTCCACAGATACGCAGTATTTT,CASTGRGSTDTQYF
TRBJ1-3,TRBV12-5,.,.,TGTGCTAGTGGTTCCCAAGGACGGCACTCTGGAAACACCATATATTTT,CASGSQGRHSGNTIYF
TRBJ1-3,TRBV19,TRBD1,.,TGTGCCAGTAGTAAGACAGGGATTGGAAACACCATATATTTT,CASSKTGIGNTIYF
TRBJ1-1,TRBV9,.,.,TGTGCCAGCAGCCCCTCGAAAGGCTGGGCTGAAGCTTTCTTT,CASSPSKGWAEAFF
TRBJ2-7,TRBV2,.,.,TGTGCCAGCAGCGTCCTCGAGCAGTACTTC,CASSVLEQYF
TRBJ1-6,TRBV11-3,.,.,TGTGCCAGCAGCTTAAGGTTCGACTTAAATTCACCCCTCCACTTT,CASSLRFDLNSPLHF
TRBJ1-1,TRBV7-9,.,.,TGTGCCAGCAGCTTACTTTCCGAGAACACTGAAGCTTTCTTT,CASSLLSENTEAFF
TRBJ2-1,TRBV18,.,.,TGTGCCAGCTCAAGCCGCTATCCTTCAGTTTCCCCCCCAAGTGAGCAGTTCTTC,CASSSRYPSVSPPSEQFF
TRBJ2-2,TRBV12-3/TRBV12-4,.,.,TGTGCCAGCAGTCTGAGTTATGGGGAGCTGTTTTTT,CASSLSYGELFF
TRBJ2-3,TRBV6-1,.,.,TGTGCCAGCAGTGAAGCAGAGTATTTCACAGATACGCAGTATTTT,CASSEAEYFTDTQYF